A single sample is the source of the 13 T cell receptor beta chains below, sequenced in a study of Ad26.COV2.S vaccination and SARS-CoV-2 variants. Sequencing was performed with immunoSEQ multiplex PCR; in TCRdb, only in-frame clones are kept and a portion is missing. The sample carries hundreds of thousands of clones, more than 70% recorded once. Treatment of the sample: about 20 received Ad26.COV2.S at low or high dose, single or two shots; 5 received placebo; per-sample allocation not given. Sampling happened 63 days after the first vaccine or placebo injection. The sample was peripheral blood, taken in a trial of Ad26.COV2.S vaccine versus placebo. Receptor source: a person between 18 and 65 years old who received the Ad26.COV2.S COVID-19 vaccine or a placebo.

This chain links TRBV9 with TRBJ1-1, with a weak D call TRBD1 (6 bases). Germline V gene data show CDR1 as SGDLS and CDR2 as YYNGEE. V was clipped by 4 bases and J by 2 bases, with 12 bases between them. This CDR3 contains 14 residues. In DNA, the CDR3 is TGTGCCAGCAGCCCGGACAGAGGAAACACTGAAGCTTTCTTT. As protein: CASSPDRGNTEAFF.

This clone was seen a few times. The chain employs TRBV27 and TRBJ1-2; D remains unclear. V shed 6 bases and J shed 0 bases, with 8 bases lying between them. The CDR3 is 13 residues long. The germline CDR1 and CDR2 sequences are MNHEY and SMNVEV (reference sequence). CDR3 protein: CASSPNSNYGYTF. CDR3 sequence (DNA): TGTGCCAGCAGCCCAAACTCTAACTATGGCTACACCTTC.

This chain connects TRBV7-9 to TRBJ2-5, with 10 positions matching TRBD2. The CDR3 extends over 17 amino acids. V gave up 6 bases and J gave up 1 base; unmatched junction bases: 11. Germline loops: CDR1 SEHNR, CDR2 FQNEAQ (reference sequence). For the CDR3, the DNA is TGTGCCAGCAGTTACCCCGGCAGCGGGAGGGCCCAAGAGACCCAGTACTTC. This translates into CASSYPGSGRAQETQYF.

This chain joins TRBV10-3 and TRBJ2-1; D could derive from TRBD1 or TRBD2 (6 bases each). CDR1 and CDR2 from the germline V gene are ENHRY and SYGVKD. The ends were cut back, 8 bases at V and 7 bases at J, with 12 bases in the middle. This CDR3 contains 12 residues. CDR3 loop: CAIGGLANEQFF. The CDR3 nucleotides are TGTGCCATCGGGGGGCTAGCGAATGAGCAGTTCTTC.

This chain joins TRBV18 and TRBJ2-7; 7 bases align to TRBD2. V dropped 6 bases and J dropped 2; count of bases not matched to a gene: 4. This CDR3 is 13 amino acids long. Per germline, CDR1 KGHSH and CDR2 LQKENI. The CDR3 loop is CASSAGDAYEQYF. The CDR3, as DNA: TGTGCCAGCTCCGCGGGAGATGCCTACGAGCAGTACTTC.

V gene TRBV7-9 combines with J gene TRBJ2-3; D remains unclear. The CDR3 consists of 15 residues. Deletions cut 1 base from V and 5 bases from J, with 13 bases between. CDR1 is SEHNR and CDR2 is FQNEAQ in the germline V gene (reference sequence). CDR3 DNA: TGTGCCAGCAGCTTAGGAAGAGTGCGTGAAGATACGCAGTATTTT. Its translation is CASSLGRVREDTQYF.

The rearrangement links TRBV4-2 to TRBJ2-5; 8 nucleotides line up with TRBD2. Germline values: CDR1 LGHNA, CDR2 YNFKEQ. This CDR3 has 15 residues. V shed 1 base and J 5 bases; nucleotides not matched to a gene: 6. In DNA form, the CDR3 reads TGTGCCAGCAGCCAAGCGGGTAGCGGGACGGAGACCCAGTACTTC. This sequence encodes CASSQAGSGTETQYF.

In nucleotides, the CDR3 is TGCGCCAGCAGCTCTCAGGGGTCCTACAATGAGCAGTTCTTC. Its translation is CASSSQGSYNEQFF. The V gene is TRBV5-1, the J gene TRBJ2-1; TRBD1 might be the D (6 bases). V gave up 3 bases and J gave up 1 base, with 8 bases separating them. The CDR3 contains 14 residues. In germline, CDR1 is SGHRS, CDR2 YFSETQ.

The V call is TRBV6-5, the J call TRBJ1-1, with 10 bases lining up with TRBD1. The V segment lost 2 bases and the J segment 1 base; nucleotides outside the gene matches: 1. Germline CDR1 MNHEY, CDR2 SVGAGI. The CDR3 has 15 amino acids. CDR3 residues: CASSYGDRGNTEAFF. The CDR3 region has the DNA TGTGCCAGCAGTTACGGGGACAGGGGGAACACTGAAGCTTTCTTT.

The chain has TRBV19 and TRBJ1-3, with a possible D match to TRBD1 (5 bases). This CDR3 spans 15 amino acids. The V end lost 10 bases, the J end lost 4 bases, and 20 bases lay between the germline ends. The germline gives CDR1 LNHDA, CDR2 SQIVND (reference sequence). The CDR3 DNA sequence: TGTGCCACTTCCTCGCCCGGGGCGTCCGGAAACACCATATATTTT. It specifies CATSSPGASGNTIYF. Supplemented by reference TRBV19 and TRBJ1-3, the full variable domain reads DGGITQSPKYLFRKEGQNVTLSCEQNLNHDAMYWYRQDPGQGLRLIYYSQIVNDFQKGDIAEGYSVSREKKESFPLTVTSAQKNPTAFYLCATSSPGASGNTIYFGEGSWLTVV.

The chain links TRBV11-2 to TRBJ2-7; 8 positions match TRBD1. The V and J ends lost 3 bases and 0 bases, in that order; junction bases with no gene match: 4. The CDR3 consists of 15 residues. Germline assignment: CDR1 SGHAT and CDR2 FQNNGV. The CDR3 coding sequence is TGTGCCAGCAGCTTGGGACAGGCCTACTCCTACGAGCAGTACTTC. Encoded protein: CASSLGQAYSYEQYF. Combining the CDR3 with reference TRBV11-2 and TRBJ2-7 gives the whole variable domain EAGVAQSPRYKIIEKRQSVAFWCNPISGHATLYWYQQILGQGPKLLIQFQNNGVVDDSQLPKDRFSAERLKGVDSTLKIQPAKLEDSAVYLCASSLGQAYSYEQYFGPGTRLTVT.

In regard to this clone: The same CDR3 also results from other DNA sequences found in this sample. V usage is TRBV5-1 and J usage is TRBJ2-5, with TRBD1 identical over 9 bases. Trimming took 0 bases from V and 5 from J; bases not matched to a gene: 2. The CDR3 covers 14 residues. Per germline, CDR1 SGHRS and CDR2 YFSETQ. The CDR3 protein is CASSLVGTGETQYF. CDR3 nucleotides: TGCGCCAGCAGCTTGGTCGGGACAGGGGAGACCCAGTACTTC.

The V gene is TRBV6-5, the J gene TRBJ2-7, with 7 bases lining up with TRBD2. With 6 bases clipped from V and 1 base from J, the junction kept 9 bases outside the gene matches. Germline values: CDR1 MNHEY, CDR2 SVGAGI. The CDR3 is 15 amino acids. The CDR3 DNA follows: TGTGCCAGCAGGGGCTACGGCGGGAGATCCTACGAGCAGTACTTC. It yields the protein CASRGYGGRSYEQYF.